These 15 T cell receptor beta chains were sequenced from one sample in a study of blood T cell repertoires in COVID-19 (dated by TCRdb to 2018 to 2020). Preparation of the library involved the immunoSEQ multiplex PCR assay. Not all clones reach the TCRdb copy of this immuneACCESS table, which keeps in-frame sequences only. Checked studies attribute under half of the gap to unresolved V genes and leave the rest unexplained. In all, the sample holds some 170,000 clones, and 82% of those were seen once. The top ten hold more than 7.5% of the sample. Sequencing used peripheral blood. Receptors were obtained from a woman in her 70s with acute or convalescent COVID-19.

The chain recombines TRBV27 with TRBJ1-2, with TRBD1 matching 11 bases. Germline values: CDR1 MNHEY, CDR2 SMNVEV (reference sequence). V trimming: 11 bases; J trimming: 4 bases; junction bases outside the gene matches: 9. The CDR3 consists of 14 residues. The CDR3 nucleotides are TGTGCCGGTATACGGGACAGGGGGTTCTATGGCTACACCTTC. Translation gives CAGIRDRGFYGYTF.

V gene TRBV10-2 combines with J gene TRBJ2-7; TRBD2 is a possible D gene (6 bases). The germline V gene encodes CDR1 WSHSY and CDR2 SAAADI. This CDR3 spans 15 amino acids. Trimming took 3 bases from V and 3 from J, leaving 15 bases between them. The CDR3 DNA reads TGCGCCAGCAGTGATCGTGGGGGAGCGGGCTACGAGCAGTACTTC. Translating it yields CASSDRGGAGYEQYF.

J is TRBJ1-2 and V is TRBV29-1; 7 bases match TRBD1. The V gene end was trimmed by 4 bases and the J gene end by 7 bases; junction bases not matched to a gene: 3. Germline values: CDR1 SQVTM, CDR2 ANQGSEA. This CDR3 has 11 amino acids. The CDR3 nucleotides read TGCAGCGTTGTAGACAGGGTTGGCTACACCTTC. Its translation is CSVVDRVGYTF.

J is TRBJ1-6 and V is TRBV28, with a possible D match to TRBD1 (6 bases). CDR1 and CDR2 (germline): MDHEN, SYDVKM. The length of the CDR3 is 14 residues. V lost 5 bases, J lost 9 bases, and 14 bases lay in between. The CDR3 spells CASSITGMSSPLHF. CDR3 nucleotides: TGTGCCAGCAGTATTACAGGGATGAGTTCACCCCTCCACTTT.

The CDR3 DNA is TGTGCCAGCACCCCGGGACTAGTGGTCAATGAGCAGTTCTTC. This codes for CASTPGLVVNEQFF. The rearrangement uses TRBV9 and TRBJ2-1, with TRBD2 matching 8 bases. Germline V gene data show CDR1 as SGDLS and CDR2 as YYNGEE. V lost 6 bases to trimming and J lost 6 bases; unmatched junction nucleotides: 8. This CDR3 region has 14 residues.

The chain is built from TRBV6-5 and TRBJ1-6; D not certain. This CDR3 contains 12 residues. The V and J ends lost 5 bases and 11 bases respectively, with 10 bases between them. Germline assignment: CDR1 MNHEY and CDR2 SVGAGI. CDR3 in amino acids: CASSPSPAPLHF. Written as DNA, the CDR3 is TGTGCCAGCAGTCCGAGCCCGGCACCCCTCCACTTT.

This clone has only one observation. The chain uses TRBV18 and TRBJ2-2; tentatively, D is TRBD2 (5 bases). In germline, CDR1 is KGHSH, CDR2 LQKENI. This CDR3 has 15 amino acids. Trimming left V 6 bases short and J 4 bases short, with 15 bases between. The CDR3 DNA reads TGTGCCAGCTCCAGCGGCCCCGAGGCCACCGGGGAGCTGTTTTTT. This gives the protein CASSSGPEATGELFF.

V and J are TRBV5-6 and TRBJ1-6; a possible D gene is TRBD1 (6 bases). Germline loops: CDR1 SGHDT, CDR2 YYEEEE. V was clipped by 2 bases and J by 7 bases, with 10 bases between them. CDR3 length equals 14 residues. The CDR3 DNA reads TGTGCCAGCAGCTTCAGGCAGGGGAATTCACCCCTCCACTTT. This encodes CASSFRQGNSPLHF.

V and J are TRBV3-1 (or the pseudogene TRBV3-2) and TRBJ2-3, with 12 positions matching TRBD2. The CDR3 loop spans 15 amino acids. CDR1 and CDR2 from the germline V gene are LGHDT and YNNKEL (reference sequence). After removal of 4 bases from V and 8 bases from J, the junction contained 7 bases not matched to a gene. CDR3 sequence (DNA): TGTGCCAGCAGCCCCCGGACTAGCGGGGAGCGTACGCAGTATTTT. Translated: CASSPRTSGERTQYF.

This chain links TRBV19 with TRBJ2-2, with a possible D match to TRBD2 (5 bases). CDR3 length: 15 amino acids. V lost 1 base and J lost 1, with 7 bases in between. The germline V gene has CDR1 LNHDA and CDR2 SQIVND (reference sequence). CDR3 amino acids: CASSIASLNTGELFF. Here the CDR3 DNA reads TGTGCCAGTAGTATAGCTAGCCTGAACACCGGGGAGCTGTTTTTT.

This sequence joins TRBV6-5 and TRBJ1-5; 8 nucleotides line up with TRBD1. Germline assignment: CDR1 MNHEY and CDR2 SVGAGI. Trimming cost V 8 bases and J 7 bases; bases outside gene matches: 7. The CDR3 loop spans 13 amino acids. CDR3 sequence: CASFRGLGQPQHF. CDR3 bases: TGTGCCAGCTTCAGGGGGCTTGGACAGCCCCAGCATTTT.

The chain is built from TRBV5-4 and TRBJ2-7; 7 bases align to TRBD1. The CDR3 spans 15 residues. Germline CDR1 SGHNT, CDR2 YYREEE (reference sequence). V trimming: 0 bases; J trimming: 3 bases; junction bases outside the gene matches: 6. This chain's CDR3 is CASSLGQGLLYEQYF. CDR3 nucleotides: TGTGCCAGCAGCTTGGGACAGGGTCTCCTCTACGAGCAGTACTTC.

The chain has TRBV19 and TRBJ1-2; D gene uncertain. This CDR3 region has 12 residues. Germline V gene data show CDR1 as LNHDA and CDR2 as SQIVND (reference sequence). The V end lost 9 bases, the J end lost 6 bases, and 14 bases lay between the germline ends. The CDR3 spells CASRGDRDGYTF. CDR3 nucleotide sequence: TGTGCCAGCAGAGGCGACCGTGATGGCTACACCTTC.

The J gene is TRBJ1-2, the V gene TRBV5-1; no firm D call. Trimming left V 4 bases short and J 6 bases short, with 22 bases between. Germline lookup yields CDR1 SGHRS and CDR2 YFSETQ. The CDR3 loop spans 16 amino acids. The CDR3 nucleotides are TGCGCCAGCAGCCCACAGCTCCGGTCGGGGTACGATGGCTACACCTTC. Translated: CASSPQLRSGYDGYTF.

The CDR3 spells CASKGSDREAEAFF. The CDR3 bases are TGTGCCAGCAAGGGGTCGGACAGGGAGGCTGAAGCTTTCTTT. The chain carries TRBV11-3 and TRBJ1-1; 8 nucleotides line up with TRBD1. Unmatched junction bases numbered 10, after V lost 7 bases and J lost 6 bases. The CDR3 consists of 14 residues. Germline V gene sequence: CDR1 SGHNT, CDR2 YENEEA. The entire variable domain, with the rest obtained from reference TRBV11-3 and TRBJ1-1, is as follows: EAGVVQSPRYKIIEKKQPVAFWCNPISGHNTLYWYLQNLGQGPELLIRYENEEAVDDSQLPKDRFSAERLKGVDSTLKIQPAELGDSAVYLCASKGSDREAEAFFGQGTRLTVV.